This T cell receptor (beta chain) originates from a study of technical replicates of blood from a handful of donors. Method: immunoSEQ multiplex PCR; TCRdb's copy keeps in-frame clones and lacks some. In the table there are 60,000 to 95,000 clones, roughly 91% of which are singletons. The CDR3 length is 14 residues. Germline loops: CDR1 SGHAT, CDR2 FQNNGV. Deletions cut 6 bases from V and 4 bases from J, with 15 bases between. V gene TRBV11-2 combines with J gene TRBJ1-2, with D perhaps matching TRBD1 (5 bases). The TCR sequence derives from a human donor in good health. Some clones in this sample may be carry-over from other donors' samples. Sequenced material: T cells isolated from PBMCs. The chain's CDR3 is CASRPLREGYGYTF. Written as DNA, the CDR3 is TGTGCCAGCAGACCACTCAGGGAAGGCTATGGCTACACCTTC.